This T cell receptor (beta chain) comes out of a study of blood T cell repertoires in COVID-19. Looking at the study overall: COVID-19 samples from acute and convalescent phases originated in the United States, Italy and Spain.

In the original analysis: The assay estimated nucleated cells by amplifying reference gene primers. Measured with immunoSEQ multiplex PCR; TCRdb has only the in-frame clones, and not every one. V and J calls and clone size come straight from that table; D and trimming were deduced from the DNA. The table lists 90,000 to 140,000 clones, 81% of them singletons. V trimming: 3 bases; J trimming: 5 bases; junction bases outside the gene matches: 3. The CDR3 is 15 residues long. Germline V gene data show CDR1 as SGHRS and CDR2 as YFSETQ. The receptor's source is a man of 80 years or more with acute or convalescent COVID-19. This rearrangement joins TRBV5-1 to TRBJ1-6; TRBD1 aligns across 9 bases. The specimen sequenced was peripheral blood. The CDR3: CASSSWTGDNSPLHF. In nucleotides, the CDR3 is TGCGCCAGCAGCTCCTGGACAGGGGATAATTCACCCCTCCACTTT.